The clone carrying this T cell receptor beta chain was detected only a few times. The antigen is undetermined. The donors gave bone marrow, and they were healthy. It was with 60 Vbeta and 13 Jbeta primers that the PCR ran. Measured with immunoSEQ multiplex PCR; TCRdb has only the in-frame clones, and not every one. The sample records roughly 43,000 clones, around 65% being singletons. This entry comes from a study of cytomegalovirus exposure and HLA in healthy donors. Study-level information: Inside one of the first data releases sat about 85 million unique TCRs taken from HLA-typed donors.

Trimming took 8 bases from V and 7 from J; bases not matched to a gene: 9. CDR3 length: 14 residues. Looked up from germline, CDR1 is MNHEY and CDR2 is SVGAGI. Findings and limits, study-wide: In vitro data verified a few CMV-associated chains as specific for CMV antigens.

The sample consisted of PBMCs. This chain joins TRBV6-5 and TRBJ2-1; TRBD1 agrees at 9 bases. The source of this sequence is a human donor in good health. In DNA, the CDR3 is TGTGCCAGCCTGAAAGGGACAGGGACGAATGAGCAGTTCTTC. Its protein is CASLKGTGTNEQFF.